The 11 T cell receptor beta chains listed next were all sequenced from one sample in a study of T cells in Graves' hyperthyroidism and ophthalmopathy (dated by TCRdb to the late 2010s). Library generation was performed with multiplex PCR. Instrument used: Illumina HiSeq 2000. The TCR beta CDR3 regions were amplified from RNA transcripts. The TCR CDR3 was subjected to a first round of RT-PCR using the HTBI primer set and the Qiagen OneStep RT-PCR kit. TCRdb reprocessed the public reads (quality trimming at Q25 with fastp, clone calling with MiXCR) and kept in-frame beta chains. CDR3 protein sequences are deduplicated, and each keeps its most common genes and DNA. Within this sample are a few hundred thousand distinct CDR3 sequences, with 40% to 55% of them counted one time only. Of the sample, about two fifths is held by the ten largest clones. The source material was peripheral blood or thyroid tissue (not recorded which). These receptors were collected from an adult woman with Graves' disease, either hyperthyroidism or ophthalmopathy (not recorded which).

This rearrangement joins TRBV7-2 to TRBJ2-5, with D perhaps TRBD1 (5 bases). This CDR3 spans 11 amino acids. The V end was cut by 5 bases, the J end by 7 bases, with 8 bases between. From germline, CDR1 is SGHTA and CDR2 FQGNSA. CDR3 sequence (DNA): TGTGCCAGCAGCAATACAGGGACCCAGTACTTC. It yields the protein CASSNTGTQYF. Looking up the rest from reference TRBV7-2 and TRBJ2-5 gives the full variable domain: GAGVSQSPSNKVTEKGKDVELRCDPISGHTALYWYRQSLGQGLEFLIYFQGNSAPDKSGLPSDRFSAERTGGSVSTLTIQRTQQEDSAVYLCASSNTGTQYFGPGTRLLVL.

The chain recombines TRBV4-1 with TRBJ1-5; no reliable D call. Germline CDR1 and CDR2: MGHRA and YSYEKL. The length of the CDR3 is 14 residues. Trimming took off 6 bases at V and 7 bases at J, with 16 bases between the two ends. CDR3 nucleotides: TGCGCCAGCAGTCCTCTTCAGTTGGGCCAGCCCCAGCATTTT. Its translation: CASSPLQLGQPQHF.

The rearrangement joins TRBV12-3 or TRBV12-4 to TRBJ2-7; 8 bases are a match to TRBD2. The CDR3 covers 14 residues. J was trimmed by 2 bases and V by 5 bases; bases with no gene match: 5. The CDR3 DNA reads TGTGCCAGCAGTCAGACTAGCGTTCCCTACGAGCAGTACTTC. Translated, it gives CASSQTSVPYEQYF.

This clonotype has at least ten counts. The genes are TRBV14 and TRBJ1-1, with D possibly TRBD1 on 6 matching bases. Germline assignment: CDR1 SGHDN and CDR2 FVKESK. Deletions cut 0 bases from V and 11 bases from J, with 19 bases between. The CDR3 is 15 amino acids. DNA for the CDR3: TGTGCCAGCAGCCAAGAGGACAGTATTTATTCTTTGGCTTTCTTT. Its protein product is CASSQEDSIYSLAFF.

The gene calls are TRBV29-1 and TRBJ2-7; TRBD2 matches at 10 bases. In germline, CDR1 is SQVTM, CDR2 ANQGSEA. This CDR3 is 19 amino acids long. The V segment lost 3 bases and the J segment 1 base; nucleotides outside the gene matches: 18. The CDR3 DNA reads TGCAGCGTTGACCCCGGGGCAGGAAGACTAGCGGGTCCTTCCTACGAGCAGTACTTC. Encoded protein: CSVDPGAGRLAGPSYEQYF.

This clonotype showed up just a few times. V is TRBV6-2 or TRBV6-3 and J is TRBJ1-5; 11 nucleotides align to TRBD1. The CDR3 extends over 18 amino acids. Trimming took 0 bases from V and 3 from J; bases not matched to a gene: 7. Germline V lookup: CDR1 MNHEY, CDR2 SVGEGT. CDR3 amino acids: CASSYSIRTGGDNQPQHF. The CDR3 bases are TGTGCCAGCAGTTACTCGATAAGGACAGGGGGCGACAATCAGCCCCAGCATTTT.

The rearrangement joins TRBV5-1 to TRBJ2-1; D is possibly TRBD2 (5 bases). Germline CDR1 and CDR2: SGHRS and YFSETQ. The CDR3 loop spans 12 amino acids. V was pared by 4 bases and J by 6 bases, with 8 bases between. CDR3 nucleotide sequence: TGCGCCAGCAGCCTGGACTTCAATGAGCAGTTCTTC. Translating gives CASSLDFNEQFF.

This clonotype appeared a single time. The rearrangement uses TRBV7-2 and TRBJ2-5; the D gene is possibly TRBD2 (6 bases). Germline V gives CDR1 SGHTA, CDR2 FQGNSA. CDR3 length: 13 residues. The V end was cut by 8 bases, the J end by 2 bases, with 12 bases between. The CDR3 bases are TGTGCCAGCGTCCCGGGGGTACAAGAGACCCAGTACTTC. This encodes CASVPGVQETQYF.

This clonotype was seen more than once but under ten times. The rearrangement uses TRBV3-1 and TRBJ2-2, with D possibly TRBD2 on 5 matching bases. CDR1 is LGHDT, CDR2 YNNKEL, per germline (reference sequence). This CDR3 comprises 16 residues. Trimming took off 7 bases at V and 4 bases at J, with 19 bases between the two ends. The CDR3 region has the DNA TGTGCCAGCACCCCAGAAGGTCCTGGGAGCACCGGGGAGCTGTTTTTT. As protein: CASTPEGPGSTGELFF.

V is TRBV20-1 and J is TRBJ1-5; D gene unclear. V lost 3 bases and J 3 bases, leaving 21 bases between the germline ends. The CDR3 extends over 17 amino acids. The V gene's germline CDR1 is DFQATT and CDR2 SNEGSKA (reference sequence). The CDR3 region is CSASTVSGKGFNQPQHF. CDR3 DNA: TGCAGTGCTAGCACGGTCTCGGGAAAGGGCTTCAATCAGCCCCAGCATTTT.

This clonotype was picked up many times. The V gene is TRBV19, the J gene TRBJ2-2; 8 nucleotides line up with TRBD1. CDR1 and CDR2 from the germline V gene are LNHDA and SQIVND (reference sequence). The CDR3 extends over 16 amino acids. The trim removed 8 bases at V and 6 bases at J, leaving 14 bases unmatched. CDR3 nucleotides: TGTGCCAGTCGCCTCACCTGGACAGGGAGTCCCGGGGAGCTGTTTTTT. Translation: CASRLTWTGSPGELFF.